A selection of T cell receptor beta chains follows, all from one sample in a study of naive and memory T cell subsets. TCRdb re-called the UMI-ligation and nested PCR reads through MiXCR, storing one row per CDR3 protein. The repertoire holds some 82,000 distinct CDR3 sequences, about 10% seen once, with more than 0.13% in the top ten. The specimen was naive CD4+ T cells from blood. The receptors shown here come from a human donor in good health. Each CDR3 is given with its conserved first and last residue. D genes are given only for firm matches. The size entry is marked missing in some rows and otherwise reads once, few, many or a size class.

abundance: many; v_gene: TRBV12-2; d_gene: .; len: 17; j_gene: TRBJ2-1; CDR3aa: CASRLLVTHDTYNEQFF; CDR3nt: TGTGCAAGTCGCTTATTAGTCACCCATGACACCTACAATGAGCAGTTCTTC
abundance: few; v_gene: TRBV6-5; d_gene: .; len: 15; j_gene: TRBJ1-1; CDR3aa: CASTTRSGENTEAFF; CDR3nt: TGTGCCAGCACCACCCGTTCGGGGGAGAACACTGAAGCTTTCTTT
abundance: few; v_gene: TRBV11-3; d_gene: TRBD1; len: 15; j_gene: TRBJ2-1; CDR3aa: CASSSSGTGVNEQFF; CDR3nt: TGTGCCAGCAGCTCCTCCGGGACAGGGGTTAATGAGCAGTTCTTC
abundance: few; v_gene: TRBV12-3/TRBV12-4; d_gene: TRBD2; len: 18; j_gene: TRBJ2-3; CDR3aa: CASSLALRGGRAGDTQYF; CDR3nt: TGTGCCAGCAGTTTAGCGCTAAGGGGCGGGAGGGCCGGAGATACGCAGTATTTT
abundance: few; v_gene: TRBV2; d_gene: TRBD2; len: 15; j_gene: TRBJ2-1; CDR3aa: CASSGGLAGFNEQFF; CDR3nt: TGTGCCAGCAGTGGGGGACTAGCGGGGTTCAATGAGCAGTTCTTC
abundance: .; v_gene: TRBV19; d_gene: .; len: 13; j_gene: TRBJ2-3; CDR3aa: CASSTGPTDTQYF; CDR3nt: TGTGCCAGTAGTACCGGACCCACAGATACGCAGTATTTT
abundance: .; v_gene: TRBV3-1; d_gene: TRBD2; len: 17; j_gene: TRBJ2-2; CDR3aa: CASSQPPGLAYPGELFF; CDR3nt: TGTGCCAGCAGCCAACCCCCGGGACTAGCGTATCCCGGGGAGCTGTTTTTT
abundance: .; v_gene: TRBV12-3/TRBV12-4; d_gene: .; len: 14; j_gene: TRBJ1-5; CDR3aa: CASSYQWGNQPQHF; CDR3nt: TGTGCCAGCAGCTATCAGTGGGGCAATCAGCCCCAGCATTTT
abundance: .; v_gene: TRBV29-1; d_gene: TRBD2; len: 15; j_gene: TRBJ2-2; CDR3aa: CSVASGGFNTGELFF; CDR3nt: TGCAGCGTTGCTAGCGGGGGATTCAACACCGGGGAGCTGTTTTTT
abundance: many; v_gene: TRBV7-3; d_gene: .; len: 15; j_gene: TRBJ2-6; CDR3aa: CASSPGGSGANVLTF; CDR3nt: TGTGCCAGCAGCCCAGGAGGGTCCGGGGCCAACGTCCTGACTTTC